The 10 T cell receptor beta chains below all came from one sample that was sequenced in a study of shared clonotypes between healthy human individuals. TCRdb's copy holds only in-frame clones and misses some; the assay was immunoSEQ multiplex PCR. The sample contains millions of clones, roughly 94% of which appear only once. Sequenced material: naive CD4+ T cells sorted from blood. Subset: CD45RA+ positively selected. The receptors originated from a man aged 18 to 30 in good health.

In DNA, the CDR3 is TGTGCCAGCTCACCACCGGCTATCTCTGGGGCCAACGTCCTGACTTTC. The encoded protein is CASSPPAISGANVLTF. V gene TRBV18 combines with J gene TRBJ2-6; D gene uncertain. Germline CDR1 is KGHSH and CDR2 is LQKENI. The CDR3 length is 16 residues. Trimming removed 0 bases from V and 0 bases from J, with 6 bases in between.

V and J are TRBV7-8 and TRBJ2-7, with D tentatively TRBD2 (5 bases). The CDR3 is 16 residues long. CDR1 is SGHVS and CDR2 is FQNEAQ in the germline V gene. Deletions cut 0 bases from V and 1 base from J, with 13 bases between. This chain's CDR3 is CASSLAMSGSSYEQYF. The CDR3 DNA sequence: TGTGCCAGCAGCTTAGCGATGAGCGGTTCTTCCTACGAGCAGTACTTC.

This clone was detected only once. The CDR3 DNA reads as TGTGCCAGCAGCCCCCGACTAGAGACTAGCACAGATACGCAGTATTTT. It encodes CASSPRLETSTDTQYF. The chain is built from TRBV7-9 and TRBJ2-3; possible D gene TRBD2, 6 bases. CDR3 size: 16 residues. Germline CDR1 reads SEHNR; CDR2 reads FQNEAQ (reference sequence). Trimming left V 5 bases short and J 0 bases short, with 15 bases between.

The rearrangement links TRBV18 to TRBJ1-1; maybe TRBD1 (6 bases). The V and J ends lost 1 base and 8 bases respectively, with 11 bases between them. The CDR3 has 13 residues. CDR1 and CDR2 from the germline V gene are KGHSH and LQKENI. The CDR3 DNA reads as TGTGCCAGCTCACCACTCGTGGACAGCGAAGCTTTCTTT. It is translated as CASSPLVDSEAFF.

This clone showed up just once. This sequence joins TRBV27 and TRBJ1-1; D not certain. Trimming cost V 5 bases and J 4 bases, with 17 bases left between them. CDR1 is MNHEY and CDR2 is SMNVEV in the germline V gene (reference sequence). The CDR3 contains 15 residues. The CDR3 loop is CASSIWGGMSTEAFF. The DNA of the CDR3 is TGTGCCAGCAGTATCTGGGGAGGGATGAGCACTGAAGCTTTCTTT.

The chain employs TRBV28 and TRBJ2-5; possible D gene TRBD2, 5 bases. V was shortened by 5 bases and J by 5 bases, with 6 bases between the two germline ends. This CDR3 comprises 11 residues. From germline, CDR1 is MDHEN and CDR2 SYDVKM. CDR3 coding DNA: TGTGCCAGCAGTACTAGGGAGACCCAGTACTTC. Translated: CASSTRETQYF.

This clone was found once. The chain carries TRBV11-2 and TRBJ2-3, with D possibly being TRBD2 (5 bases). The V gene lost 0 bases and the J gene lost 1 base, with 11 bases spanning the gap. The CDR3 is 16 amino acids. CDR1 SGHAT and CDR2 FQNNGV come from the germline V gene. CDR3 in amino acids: CASSLDGGSGTDTQYF. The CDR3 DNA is TGTGCCAGCAGCTTAGATGGTGGGAGTGGCACAGATACGCAGTATTTT. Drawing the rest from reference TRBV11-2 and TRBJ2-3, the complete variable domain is EAGVAQSPRYKIIEKRQSVAFWCNPISGHATLYWYQQILGQGPKLLIQFQNNGVVDDSQLPKDRFSAERLKGVDSTLKIQPAKLEDSAVYLCASSLDGGSGTDTQYFGPGTRLTVL.

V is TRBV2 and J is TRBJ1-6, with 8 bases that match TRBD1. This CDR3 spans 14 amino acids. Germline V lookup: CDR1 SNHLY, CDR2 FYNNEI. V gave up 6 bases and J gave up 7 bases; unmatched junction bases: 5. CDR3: CASSEDRVNSPLHF. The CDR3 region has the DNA TGTGCCAGCAGCGAGGACAGGGTAAATTCACCCCTCCACTTT.

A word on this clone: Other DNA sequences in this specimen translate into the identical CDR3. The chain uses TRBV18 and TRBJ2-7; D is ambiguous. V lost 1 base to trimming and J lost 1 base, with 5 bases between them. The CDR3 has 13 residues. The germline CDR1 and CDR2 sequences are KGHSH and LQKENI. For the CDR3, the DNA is TGTGCCAGCTCACCACAAGAATCCTACGAGCAGTACTTC. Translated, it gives CASSPQESYEQYF.

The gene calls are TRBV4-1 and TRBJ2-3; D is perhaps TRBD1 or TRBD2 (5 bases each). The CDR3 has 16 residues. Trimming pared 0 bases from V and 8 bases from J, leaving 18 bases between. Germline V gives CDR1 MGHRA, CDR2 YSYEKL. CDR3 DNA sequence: TGCGCCAGCAGCCAAGAAGGGGTGCTCCAAGGAGGTACGCAGTATTTT. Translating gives CASSQEGVLQGGTQYF.